This record concerns one T cell receptor (beta chain) sequence. This entry is derived from a study of blood T cell repertoires in COVID-19. Germline V gives CDR1 SGHAT, CDR2 FQNNGV. The CDR3 totals 16 residues. Trimming cost V 1 base and J 4 bases; bases outside gene matches: 7. The method was immunoSEQ multiplex PCR; TCRdb's version includes in-frame clones alone and lacks a portion of them. The sample has 300,000 to 450,000 clones, around nine tenths seen once. The sequence was collected from a woman aged 30 to 39 who had been exposed to COVID-19. Sequences were obtained from PBMCs or T cells enriched from blood (not recorded which). V and J are TRBV11-2 and TRBJ1-1; the match to TRBD1 covers 9 bases. This CDR3 reads CASSLGHGTGSTEAFF. The CDR3 DNA sequence: TGTGCCAGCAGCTTAGGACATGGGACAGGGAGCACTGAAGCTTTCTTT.